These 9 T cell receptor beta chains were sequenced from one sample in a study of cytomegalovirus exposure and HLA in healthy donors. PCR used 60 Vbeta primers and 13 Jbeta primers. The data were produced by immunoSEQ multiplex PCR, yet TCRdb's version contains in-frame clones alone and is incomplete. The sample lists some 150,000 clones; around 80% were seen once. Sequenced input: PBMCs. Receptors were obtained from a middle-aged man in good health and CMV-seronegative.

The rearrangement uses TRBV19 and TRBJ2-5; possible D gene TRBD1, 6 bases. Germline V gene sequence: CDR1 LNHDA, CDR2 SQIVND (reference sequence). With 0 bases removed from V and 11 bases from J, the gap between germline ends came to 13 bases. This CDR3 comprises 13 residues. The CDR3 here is CASSIDGTREQYF. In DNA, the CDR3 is TGTGCCAGTAGTATAGACGGGACACGTGAGCAGTACTTC.

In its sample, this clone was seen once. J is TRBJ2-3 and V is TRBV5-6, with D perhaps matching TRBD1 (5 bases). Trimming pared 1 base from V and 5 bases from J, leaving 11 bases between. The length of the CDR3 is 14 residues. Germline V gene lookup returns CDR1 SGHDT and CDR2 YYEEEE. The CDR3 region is CASSLRQGKDTQYF. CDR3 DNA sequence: TGTGCCAGCAGCTTGAGGCAGGGCAAAGATACGCAGTATTTT.

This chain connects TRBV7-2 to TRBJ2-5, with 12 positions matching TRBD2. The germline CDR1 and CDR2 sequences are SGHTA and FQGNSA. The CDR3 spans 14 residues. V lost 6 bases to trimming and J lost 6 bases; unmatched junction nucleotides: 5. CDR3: CASRTSGSGQTQYF. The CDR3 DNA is TGTGCCAGCAGGACTAGCGGGAGCGGCCAGACCCAGTACTTC.

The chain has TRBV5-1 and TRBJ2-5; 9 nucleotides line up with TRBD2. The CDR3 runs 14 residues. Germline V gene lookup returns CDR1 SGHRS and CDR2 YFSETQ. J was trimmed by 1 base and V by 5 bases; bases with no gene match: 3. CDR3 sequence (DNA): TGCGCCAGCAGTCTAGCGGGGACCCAAGAGACCCAGTACTTC. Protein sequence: CASSLAGTQETQYF.

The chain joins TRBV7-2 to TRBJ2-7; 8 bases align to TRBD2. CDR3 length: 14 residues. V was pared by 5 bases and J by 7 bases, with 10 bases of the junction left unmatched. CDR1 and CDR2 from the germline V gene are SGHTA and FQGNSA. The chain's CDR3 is CASSPTSGPLEQYF. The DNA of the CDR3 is TGTGCCAGCAGCCCTACTAGCGGACCCCTTGAGCAGTACTTC. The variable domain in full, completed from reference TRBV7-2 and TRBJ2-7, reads GAGVSQSPSNKVTEKGKDVELRCDPISGHTALYWYRQSLGQGLEFLIYFQGNSAPDKSGLPSDRFSAERTGGSVSTLTIQRTQQEDSAVYLCASSPTSGPLEQYFGPGTRLTVT.

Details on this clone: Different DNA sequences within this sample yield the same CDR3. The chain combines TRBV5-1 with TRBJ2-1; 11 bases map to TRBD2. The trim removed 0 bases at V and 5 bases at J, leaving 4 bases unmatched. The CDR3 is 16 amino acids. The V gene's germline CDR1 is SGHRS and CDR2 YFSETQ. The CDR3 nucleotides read TGCGCCAGCAGCTTGGTCATAGCGGGAGGGGACAATGAGCAGTTCTTC. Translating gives CASSLVIAGGDNEQFF.

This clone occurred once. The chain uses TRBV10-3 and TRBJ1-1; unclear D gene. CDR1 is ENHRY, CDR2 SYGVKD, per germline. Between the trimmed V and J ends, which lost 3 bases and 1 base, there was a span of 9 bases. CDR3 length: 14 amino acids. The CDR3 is CAISEKIANTEAFF. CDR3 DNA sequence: TGTGCCATCAGTGAAAAAATAGCGAACACTGAAGCTTTCTTT.

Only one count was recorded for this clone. DNA for the CDR3: TGTGCCAGCAGTGTAAACTGGGAGGGAATAAATGAGCAGTTCTTC. This translates into CASSVNWEGINEQFF. V is TRBV6-4 and J is TRBJ2-1; 7 positions match TRBD2. The V and J ends lost 4 bases and 7 bases, in that order; junction bases with no gene match: 10. Germline CDR1 reads MRHNA; CDR2 reads SNTAGT. This CDR3 contains 15 residues.

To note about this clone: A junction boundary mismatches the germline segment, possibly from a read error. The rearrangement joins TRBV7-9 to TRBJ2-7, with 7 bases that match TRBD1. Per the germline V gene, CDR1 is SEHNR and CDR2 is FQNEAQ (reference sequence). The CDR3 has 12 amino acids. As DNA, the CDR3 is TGTTCCAGCAGCCGGGACAGTGCTGAGCAGTACTTC. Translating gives CSSSRDSAEQYF.